Below, 27 T cell receptor beta chains from the same sample are listed, as sequenced in a study of blood T cell repertoires in COVID-19. TCRdb keeps only in-frame clones here, not all; method: immunoSEQ multiplex PCR. The profile shows 250,000 to 300,000 clones, more than 70% of them singletons. The sequencing input was peripheral blood. These receptors all come from a woman in her thirties with COVID-19, enrolled during active disease.

This sequence joins TRBV6-5 and TRBJ1-1, with D possibly TRBD1 on 5 matching bases. The germline gives CDR1 MNHEY, CDR2 SVGAGI. This CDR3 has 15 residues. Trimming stripped 2 bases from V and 4 bases from J, with 14 bases between. In DNA form, the CDR3 reads TGTGCCAGCAGTTACAGGTTACTAAGGGGCACTGAAGCTTTCTTT. Translation: CASSYRLLRGTEAFF.

The CDR3 region is CASSYGRGDSPLHF. The CDR3 DNA is TGTGCCAGCAGTTATGGCAGGGGGGACTCACCCCTCCACTTT. The chain couples TRBV6-5 to TRBJ1-6, with TRBD1 matching over 7 bases. Germline V gives CDR1 MNHEY, CDR2 SVGAGI. The CDR3 loop spans 14 amino acids. V lost 3 bases to trimming and J lost 10 bases; unmatched junction nucleotides: 6.

The chain combines TRBV2 with TRBJ2-5; D is unclear. Trimming shortened V by 5 bases and J by 2 bases, and 3 bases separated the two germline ends. The CDR3 length is 11 residues. Germline CDR1 SNHLY, CDR2 FYNNEI. CDR3 nucleotide sequence: TGTGCCAGCAGTCCGCAAGAGACCCAGTACTTC. It yields the protein CASSPQETQYF.

The rearrangement uses TRBV7-3 and TRBJ1-5; weak D call: TRBD1 (6 bases). The CDR3 loop spans 15 amino acids. Per the germline V gene, CDR1 is SGHTA and CDR2 is FQGTGA. Trimming took off 7 bases at V and 4 bases at J, with 17 bases between the two ends. The CDR3 DNA reads as TGTGCCAGCAACCCCATGACAGGTTCTAATCAGCCCCAGCATTTT. It encodes CASNPMTGSNQPQHF.

The chain links TRBV6-6 to TRBJ1-4; 7 bases match TRBD1. With 6 bases clipped from V and 6 bases from J, the junction kept 7 bases outside the gene matches. CDR1 MNHNY and CDR2 SVGAGI come from the germline V gene (reference sequence). The CDR3 sequence is 14 residues long. CDR3 sequence: CASSPGQPYEKLFF. For the CDR3, the DNA is TGTGCCAGCAGCCCGGGACAGCCATATGAAAAACTGTTTTTT.

This clone appeared a single time. The chain couples TRBV19 to TRBJ2-6; a weak D match, TRBD2 (6 bases). V was clipped by 5 bases and J by 0 bases, with 11 bases between them. The germline CDR1 and CDR2 sequences are LNHDA and SQIVND (reference sequence). CDR3 length equals 16 residues. The CDR3 protein is CASSPRLDSGANVLTF. In nucleotides, the CDR3 is TGTGCCAGTAGTCCGCGACTAGACTCTGGGGCCAACGTCCTGACTTTC.

This chain joins TRBV30 and TRBJ1-5, with TRBD1 matching over 7 bases. The CDR3 covers 13 residues. Germline V gene sequence: CDR1 GTSNPN, CDR2 SVGIG (reference sequence). J lost 3 bases, V lost 5 bases, and 4 bases had no gene match. In DNA, the CDR3 is TGTGCCTGGGGAGACAGGGACAATCAGCCCCAGCATTTT. It codes for CAWGDRDNQPQHF.

The chain uses TRBV6-5 and TRBJ2-5; TRBD2 matches 8 bases. Germline V CDR1 and CDR2: MNHEY, SVGAGI. This CDR3 has 14 residues. The V segment lost 5 bases and the J segment 5 bases; nucleotides outside the gene matches: 7. The CDR3 loop reads CASSRSGNGETQYF. In DNA form, the CDR3 reads TGTGCCAGCAGTCGTAGCGGGAACGGGGAGACCCAGTACTTC.

As for this clone: The junction departs from germline at one end; a sequencing error may be responsible. V gene TRBV7-7 combines with J gene TRBJ2-2; D remains ambiguous. Germline V gives CDR1 SSHAT, CDR2 FNYEAQ (reference sequence). The CDR3 spans 13 residues. This CDR3 is CASSQTFTGELFF. The CDR3 bases are TGTGCTAGCAGCCAGACTTTTACCGGGGAGCTGTTTTTT.

The chain links TRBV30 to TRBJ2-5; TRBD2 aligns across 7 bases. CDR1 is GTSNPN and CDR2 is SVGIG in the germline V gene (reference sequence). The CDR3 has 13 amino acids. V lost 1 base, J lost 5 bases, and 4 bases stayed unmatched. CDR3 DNA sequence: TGTGCCTGGAGTGGTAGGGGAGGGGAGACCCAGTACTTC. Translation: CAWSGRGGETQYF.

The chain uses TRBV2 and TRBJ1-5; no definite D call. The CDR3 covers 15 residues. The germline V gene has CDR1 SNHLY and CDR2 FYNNEI. V was shortened by 6 bases and J by 4 bases, with 16 bases between the two germline ends. CDR3 nucleotides: TGTGCCAGCAGATGGGGTCGGCGGGAAAATCAGCCCCAGCATTTT. As protein: CASRWGRRENQPQHF.

This chain joins TRBV11-1 and TRBJ2-5, with TRBD1 as a possible D gene (6 bases). Trimming removed 4 bases from V and 1 base from J, with 13 bases in between. CDR1 is SGHAT and CDR2 is FQDESV in the germline V gene (reference sequence). This CDR3 contains 15 residues. As DNA, the CDR3 is TGTGCCAGCAGCTCTCGCTACAGGGTCCAAGAGACCCAGTACTTC. It specifies CASSSRYRVQETQYF.

This chain joins TRBV5-5 and TRBJ2-7; 14 nucleotides line up with TRBD2. V was clipped by 0 bases and J by 4 bases; unmatched bases: 3. The CDR3 is made up of 16 amino acids. CDR1 is SGHKS, CDR2 YYEKEE, per germline (reference sequence). CDR3 DNA sequence: TGTGCCAGCAGCTTGGGGACTAGCGGGAGGCAGTACGAGCAGTACTTC. Encoded protein: CASSLGTSGRQYEQYF. Looking up the rest from reference TRBV5-5 and TRBJ2-7 gives the full variable domain: DAGVTQSPTHLIKTRGQQVTLRCSPISGHKSVSWYQQVLGQGPQFIFQYYEKEERGRGNFPDRFSARQFPNYSSELNVNALLLGDSALYLCASSLGTSGRQYEQYFGPGTRLTVT.

V usage is TRBV7-9 and J usage is TRBJ2-3, with D possibly matching TRBD2 (5 bases). Trimming pared 1 base from V and 6 bases from J, leaving 14 bases between. The CDR3 is 15 amino acids. Germline lookup yields CDR1 SEHNR and CDR2 FQNEAQ (reference sequence). CDR3 sequence (DNA): TGTGCCAGCAGCTTAGGGGTGTTCGGGGTGGATACGCAGTATTTT. It yields the protein CASSLGVFGVDTQYF.

The V call is TRBV11-2, the J call TRBJ1-1; the D is unclear. The CDR3 covers 12 residues. Germline V gene lookup returns CDR1 SGHAT and CDR2 FQNNGV. Trimming removed 0 bases at V and 5 bases at J, with 4 bases between. CDR3 residues: CASSLERTEAFF. For the CDR3, the DNA is TGTGCCAGCAGCTTAGAACGGACTGAAGCTTTCTTT. The full variable domain, with the rest looked up from reference TRBV11-2 and TRBJ1-1, is EAGVAQSPRYKIIEKRQSVAFWCNPISGHATLYWYQQILGQGPKLLIQFQNNGVVDDSQLPKDRFSAERLKGVDSTLKIQPAKLEDSAVYLCASSLERTEAFFGQGTRLTVV.

V is TRBV10-2 and J is TRBJ1-1, with TRBD1 as a possible D gene (5 bases). The ends were cut back, 2 bases at V and 7 bases at J, with 14 bases in the middle. Germline CDR1 is WSHSY and CDR2 is SAAADI. This CDR3 has 14 residues. The CDR3 DNA follows: TGCGCCAGCAGTGAGAATGGGGCAAGGGGTGAAGCTTTCTTT. Protein sequence: CASSENGARGEAFF.

Comments on this clone: An end of the junction does not agree with germline; a read error may underlie this. This chain uses TRBV19 with TRBJ1-5, with 10 bases fitting TRBD1. This CDR3 region has 17 residues. Germline V CDR1 and CDR2: LNHDA, SQIVND (reference sequence). The chain's CDR3 is CACSPGQGTYSNLPLHF. The CDR3 DNA reads TGTGCCTGTAGTCCGGGACAGGGGACCTATAGCAATCTGCCCCTGCATTTT.

The chain recombines TRBV7-2 with TRBJ2-7; TRBD1 aligns across 7 bases. CDR1 and CDR2 from the germline V gene are SGHTA and FQGNSA. The CDR3 spans 14 residues. The trim removed 3 bases at V and 3 bases at J, leaving 5 bases unmatched. The CDR3 sequence is CASSLTGRRYEQYF. DNA for the CDR3: TGTGCCAGCAGCTTGACAGGGCGCCGCTACGAGCAGTACTTC.

The V call is TRBV18, the J call TRBJ2-1; 9 nucleotides line up with TRBD2. Per germline, CDR1 KGHSH and CDR2 LQKENI. The CDR3 extends over 18 amino acids. Trimming removed 1 base from V and 2 bases from J; junction bases left unmatched: 9. The CDR3 region has the DNA TGTGCCAGCTCACCACTAGCGGGAGTTAAAGGGCCCTACAATGAGCAGTTCTTC. This translates into CASSPLAGVKGPYNEQFF.

The CDR3 bases are TGTGCCAGCATTCTAGGGGGTTCGCACTCCTACGAGCAGTACTTC. Translation: CASILGGSHSYEQYF. The rearrangement uses TRBV6-5 and TRBJ2-7; the D gene is possibly TRBD1 (6 bases). Per germline, CDR1 MNHEY and CDR2 SVGAGI. The CDR3 spans 15 residues. V was clipped by 7 bases and J by 0 bases, with 16 bases between them.

The chain joins TRBV7-2 to TRBJ2-7; D is unclear. V was trimmed by 1 base and J by 1 base, leaving 8 bases between them. The length of the CDR3 is 14 residues. Germline V lookup: CDR1 SGHTA, CDR2 FQGNSA. Here the CDR3 reads CASSLVAGSYEQYF. CDR3 DNA: TGTGCCAGCAGCTTAGTGGCAGGATCCTACGAGCAGTACTTC.

This clone was detected only a few times. The CDR3 region has the DNA TGTGCCAGCAGCTCTTCGTTACCGGGACAGATCCTATATGGCTACACCTTC. Translating it yields CASSSSLPGQILYGYTF. V and J are TRBV7-9 and TRBJ1-2, with TRBD1 identical over 7 bases. Germline CDR1 is SEHNR and CDR2 is FQNEAQ (reference sequence). CDR3 length: 17 residues. The trim removed 4 bases at V and 5 bases at J, leaving 16 bases unmatched. Full variable domain (outside the CDR3, taken from reference TRBV7-9 and TRBJ1-2): DTGVSQNPRHKITKRGQNVTFRCDPISEHNRLYWYRQTLGQGPEFLTYFQNEAQLEKSRLLSDRFSAERPKGSFSTLEIQRTEQGDSAMYLCASSSSLPGQILYGYTFGSGTRLTVV.

The chain combines TRBV6-5 with TRBJ2-7; the match to TRBD1 covers 7 bases. J gave up 3 bases and V 5 bases, and 4 bases lay outside the gene matches. The CDR3 runs to 13 residues. CDR1 is MNHEY and CDR2 is SVGAGI in the germline V gene. The CDR3 coding sequence is TGTGCCAGCAGTCGACAGGGCTACTACGAGCAGTACTTC. Protein sequence: CASSRQGYYEQYF.

This rearrangement joins TRBV30 to TRBJ1-4; TRBD1 is a possible D gene (5 bases). The V and J ends lost 4 bases and 15 bases respectively, with 21 bases between them. The CDR3 length is 13 residues. Germline CDR1 and CDR2: GTSNPN and SVGIG (reference sequence). CDR3 sequence (DNA): TGTGCCTGGAATCCCCCGGGCCCCAGGGAATTGTTTTTT. Translated: CAWNPPGPRELFF. Full variable domain (missing parts from reference TRBV30 and TRBJ1-4): SQTIHQWPATLVQPVGSPLSLECTVEGTSNPNLYWYRQAAGRGLQLLFYSVGIGQISSEVPQNLSASRPQDRQFILSSKKLLLSDSGFYLCAWNPPGPRELFFGSGTQLSVL.

The gene calls are TRBV24-1 and TRBJ2-1, with 12 bases matching TRBD2. V was pared by 3 bases and J by 8 bases, with 7 bases of the junction left unmatched. This CDR3 is 16 amino acids long. Looked up from germline, CDR1 is KGHDR and CDR2 is SFDVKD. The DNA of the CDR3 is TGTGCCACCAGTGATATGACTAGCGGGAGTTTCCATGAGCAGTTCTTC. It yields the protein CATSDMTSGSFHEQFF.

This clone was seen at least ten times. The chain combines TRBV30 with TRBJ2-1; 11 bases map to TRBD2. The CDR3 sequence is 14 residues long. CDR1 is GTSNPN, CDR2 SVGIG, per germline (reference sequence). The V and J ends lost 1 base and 4 bases, in that order; junction bases with no gene match: 0. The CDR3 loop reads CAWSGLAGYNEQFF. In DNA, the CDR3 is TGTGCCTGGAGTGGACTAGCGGGATACAATGAGCAGTTCTTC.

The V call is TRBV9, the J call TRBJ1-1; 8 bases are shared with TRBD1. There are 14 residues in the CDR3. V dropped 3 bases and J dropped 1; count of bases not matched to a gene: 2. CDR1 and CDR2 from the germline V gene are SGDLS and YYNGEE. For the CDR3, the DNA is TGTGCCAGCAGCGCAGGGACAGGGAACACTGAAGCTTTCTTT. Encoded protein: CASSAGTGNTEAFF.